This is a list of T cell receptor beta chains from one sample in a study of T cell responses to AZD1222 COVID-19 vaccine. Clones were sequenced by immunoSEQ multiplex PCR, and TCRdb holds only the in-frame ones, with some missing. Found here are about 140,000 clones, roughly 92% of them singletons; the top ten hold approximately 4.8%. The sequences come from peripheral blood, collected on day 0 of AZD1222 vaccination. The origin of the receptors is an adult in good health. Each CDR3 is given without its conserved first and last residue. The D gene is left open where the match is weak.

ASSRRGTDTGELF,TRBV2,-
ASSQHRVSNQPQH,TRBV27,-
ASIRGAAPYEQY,TRBV2,-
ASSLGQILYRETQY,TRBV5-1,-
ASSPVRFYGYT,TRBV18,-
ASSPTGYGSGELF,TRBV27,TRBD1
ASSKAQFRETGELF,TRBV21-1,-
ASSLVTSGDLTDTQY,TRBV5-5,TRBD2
ASSPKMFGQTYEQY,TRBV3-1/TRBV3-2,-
ASRKDRSTEAF,TRBV28,TRBD1
ASTALLRDRSYEQY,TRBV28,TRBD1
AIKGRMNTEAF,TRBV10-3,-
ASSPLQMNTEAF,TRBV5-5,-
ASSPSPGQGEKLF,TRBV28,-
ATSRGAWGYT,TRBV15,-
ASSFDRGSPLH,TRBV7-2,TRBD1
SAIKQETQY,TRBV20-1,-
ASSAQGNDSPLH,TRBV13,-
ASSTGTSAYNEQF,TRBV5-1,TRBD2
ASSLAGGAASLYNEQF,TRBV5-1,-
ASSIAGGSYNEQF,TRBV5-1,TRBD2
ASSGDSLGEETQY,TRBV5-4,-
ASSERDPRSEQF,TRBV6-1,-
ASSQHSGLSSSYNEQF,TRBV4-2,-
ASSLPIAGSTVDTQY,TRBV5-1,TRBD2
ASSTTGDTQY,TRBV27,TRBD1
ASSRRGLSSGNTIY,TRBV27,-
ASSLGGRYEQY,TRBV5-4,-
ASSPQGALSTDTQY,TRBV5-1,TRBD1
ASSGTSGPYEQY,TRBV11-2,TRBD2
ASSPSQRGGTDTQY,TRBV3-1/TRBV3-2,TRBD2
ASSTKDWSSYEQY,TRBV28,-
ASSDGTENTEAF,TRBV6-4,-
ASIGGGMAKNIQY,TRBV2,-
ASSLGGNEQF,TRBV12-3/TRBV12-4,-
STRGQGASYEQY,TRBV29-1,TRBD1
ASSDGGANYGYT,TRBV5-1,-
ASSPQGTYNEQF,TRBV19,-
AIRTNPGTTNTGELF,TRBV10-3,-
ASSFDRRNSDRPQH,TRBV28,-
ASSDPGTPPFDADNEQF,TRBV2,-
ASSSSTSHSFRASGANVLT,TRBV9,-
ASSSPRRTGVTDTQY,TRBV4-1,TRBD1
ASSRTGATEAF,TRBV10-1,TRBD1
ASSLGTGEIQEQF,TRBV5-1,TRBD1
ATSRDRLLTQY,TRBV15,-
ASSLLGRTRGGEGLDEQY,TRBV6-6,TRBD2
ASSSDRPNTEAF,TRBV2,TRBD1
ASSLGALDYGYT,TRBV7-2,-
ASSVQETQY,TRBV28,-
ATSDPGTSGGYNEQF,TRBV24-1,TRBD2
ASSGRQGARPNSPLH,TRBV25-1,TRBD1
ASCIAGTANEKLF,TRBV18,TRBD1
ASRRQDTYNSPLH,TRBV2,-
ASSAGTGYVMNTEAF,TRBV19,TRBD1
ATSQAGGNLGTDTQY,TRBV24-1,TRBD2
ASSGTSGSTGELF,TRBV5-4,TRBD2
ASSVEAGGSDTEAF,TRBV9,TRBD1
ASIYSGLAGNEQF,TRBV11-2,TRBD2
ASSFRAGGPNEQY,TRBV28,TRBD2